This TCR beta chain was recovered during a study of shared clonotypes between healthy human individuals. At the level of the study: Three men and a couple of women, aged 18 to 49, were donors.

The germline gives CDR1 KGHSH, CDR2 LQKENI. With 2 bases removed from V and 1 base from J, the gap between germline ends came to 8 bases. The CDR3 totals 14 residues. PCR replicates from unsorted PBMC used approximately 290 ng DNA, and this amount was some 31,000 T cell genomes. The data were produced by immunoSEQ multiplex PCR, yet TCRdb's version contains in-frame clones alone and is incomplete. This sample has about 490,000 clones, with 70% to 85% found just once. This receptor was identified in a woman aged 40 to 50 in good health. Some clones in this sample may be carry-over from other donors' samples. Specimen: PBMCs. The V call is TRBV18, the J call TRBJ1-2, with D uncertain. The CDR3 sequence is CASSPIDDNYGYTF. The DNA of the CDR3 is TGTGCCAGCTCACCAATCGACGATAACTATGGCTACACCTTC.